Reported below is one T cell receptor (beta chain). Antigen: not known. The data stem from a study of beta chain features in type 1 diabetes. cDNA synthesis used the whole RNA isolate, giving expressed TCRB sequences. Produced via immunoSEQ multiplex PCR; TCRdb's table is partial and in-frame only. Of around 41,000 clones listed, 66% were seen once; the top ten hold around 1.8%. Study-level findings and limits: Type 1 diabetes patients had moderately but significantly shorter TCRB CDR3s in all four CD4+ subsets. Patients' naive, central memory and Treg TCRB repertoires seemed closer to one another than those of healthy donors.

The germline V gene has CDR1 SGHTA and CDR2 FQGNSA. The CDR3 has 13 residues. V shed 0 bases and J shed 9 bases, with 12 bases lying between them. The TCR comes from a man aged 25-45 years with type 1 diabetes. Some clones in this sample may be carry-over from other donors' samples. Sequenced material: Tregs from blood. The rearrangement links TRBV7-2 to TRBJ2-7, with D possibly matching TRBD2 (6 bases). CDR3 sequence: CASSLAGRDSQYF. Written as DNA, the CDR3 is TGTGCCAGCAGCTTAGCAGGACGGGACTCGCAGTACTTC.